What follows are 6 T cell receptor beta chains derived from one specimen sequenced in a study of T cell responses to AZD1222 COVID-19 vaccine. The assay was immunoSEQ multiplex PCR, and TCRdb's table has in-frame clones only and misses some. The sample lists roughly 80,000 clones, 90% seen once, with 2.5% to 4% in the top ten. The starting material was peripheral blood, obtained 28 days after the second AZD1222 dose. Receptor source: an adult who received the AZD1222 COVID-19 vaccine.

The chain employs TRBV5-1 and TRBJ1-2, with D perhaps TRBD1 (5 bases). CDR1 and CDR2 (germline): SGHRS, YFSETQ. The ends were cut back, 0 bases at V and 7 bases at J, with 10 bases in the middle. There are 13 residues in the CDR3. The CDR3 reads CASSLDRRGGYTF. CDR3 nucleotide sequence: TGCGCCAGCAGCTTGGACCGTAGGGGTGGCTACACCTTC.

V gene TRBV30 combines with J gene TRBJ2-3; possibly TRBD2 for D (6 bases). Trimming stripped 2 bases from V and 0 bases from J, with 21 bases between. Germline lookup yields CDR1 GTSNPN and CDR2 SVGIG (reference sequence). The CDR3 runs 18 residues. The CDR3 DNA sequence: TGTGCCTGGAGTACCCACCAACTAGCTCTATCTAGCACAGATACGCAGTATTTT. Its protein product is CAWSTHQLALSSTDTQYF.

The V gene is TRBV29-1, the J gene TRBJ1-2; 9 nucleotides line up with TRBD1. The length of the CDR3 is 12 residues. V shed 6 bases, J shed 3 bases, and the junction held 2 bases outside the gene matches. Germline V gene data show CDR1 as SQVTM and CDR2 as ANQGSEA. The CDR3 sequence: CSVGDRDYGYTF. In DNA, the CDR3 is TGCAGCGTGGGGGACAGGGACTATGGCTACACCTTC.

The chain has TRBV5-6 and TRBJ1-3, with 7 bases that match TRBD1. The ends lost 0 bases at V and 0 bases at J; junction bases unmatched: 6. The germline V gene has CDR1 SGHDT and CDR2 YYEEEE. This CDR3 comprises 17 residues. CDR3 DNA sequence: TGTGCCAGCAGCTTGGAAGGACAGGCATACTCTGGAAACACCATATATTTT. Amino acids: CASSLEGQAYSGNTIYF.

The gene calls are TRBV20-1 and TRBJ1-5; D call uncertain. The germline V gene encodes CDR1 DFQATT and CDR2 SNEGSKA (reference sequence). V lost 3 bases to trimming and J lost 3 bases, with 9 bases between them. The length of the CDR3 is 13 residues. The CDR3, as DNA: TGCAGTGCTAGTGGCCGATACAATCAGCCCCAGCATTTT. Amino acids: CSASGRYNQPQHF.

The chain joins TRBV4-1 to TRBJ1-3, with D unresolved. This CDR3 region has 13 residues. Trimming removed 1 base from V and 8 bases from J, with 9 bases in between. The germline CDR1 and CDR2 sequences are MGHRA and YSYEKL. CDR3 DNA: TGCGCCAGCAGCCAAGCTGCGGAGGACACCATATATTTT. This translates into CASSQAAEDTIYF.